The clone carrying this TCR beta chain was counted only a few times. Trimming cost V 0 bases and J 3 bases, with 15 bases left between them. This CDR3 has 16 amino acids. Germline V gene data show CDR1 as LNHNV and CDR2 as YYDKDF (reference sequence). The entry originates in a study of Graves' ophthalmopathy and Graves' hyperthyroidism. Beta-chain TCR CDR3 regions were amplified from RNA transcripts. First-round RT-PCR employed HTBI primers, with a second-round multiplex PCR after it. TCRdb reanalysed the multiplex PCR reads using MiXCR and keeps one entry per CDR3 protein. The sample includes about 740,000 distinct CDR3 sequences, roughly 40% of them seen just once. Disease in donors with ophthalmopathy had moderate-to-severe activity, CAS ≥3, NOSPECS ≥4 and under 3 months' duration.

Sequenced: peripheral blood. This receptor was identified in an adult man with Graves' ophthalmopathy. The V call is TRBV15, the J call TRBJ2-7, with TRBD1 as a possible D gene (6 bases). CDR3 sequence reads: CATSRDLSEGGYEQYF. DNA for the CDR3: TGTGCCACCAGCAGAGATTTAAGTGAAGGGGGCTACGAGCAGTACTTC.